Included here is one T cell receptor beta chain sequence, with context. These data come from a study of blood T cell repertoires in COVID-19. V was cut by 4 bases and J by 0 bases, with 10 bases left in between. Germline CDR1 LNHDA, CDR2 SQIVND (reference sequence). The CDR3 loop spans 15 amino acids. The data were produced by immunoSEQ multiplex PCR, yet TCRdb's version contains in-frame clones alone and is incomplete. The table has 78,000 or so clones, more than 65% seen once. The sequence came from a man aged 80 or over with acute or convalescent COVID-19. The sample comprised peripheral blood. The gene calls are TRBV19 and TRBJ1-3, with D possibly being TRBD1 (5 bases). For the CDR3, the DNA is TGTGCCAGTAGTAATCCGGACACCTCTGGAAACACCATATATTTT. This sequence encodes CASSNPDTSGNTIYF.